A selection of T cell receptor beta chains follows, all from one sample in a study of T cell changes during pregnancy in multiple sclerosis. This table comes from immunoSEQ multiplex PCR, and its TCRdb copy is limited to in-frame clones, with some not included. In the table there are about 38,000 clones, over 90% of which are singletons. The sequenced sample was CD4+ T cells from peripheral blood mononuclear cells, obtained in the second trimester of pregnancy. These receptors were taken from a female donor with multiple sclerosis, enrolled in a pregnancy study. Each CDR3 is given with its conserved first and last residue.

TRBJ1-1 TRBV5-5 CASSVTGFGTEAFF
TRBJ2-3 TRBV6-5 CASSQGAWDTQYF
TRBJ1-2 TRBV6-4 CASSDPGTAHYGYTF
TRBJ2-3 TRBV5-1 CASNPGGDTQYF
TRBJ2-5 TRBV27 CASSQTPLAGGEETQYF
TRBJ1-4 TRBV28 CASSPGTGEKLFF
TRBJ2-3 TRBV18 CASSPRTGTGVADTQYF
TRBJ2-5 TRBV7-9 CASVGQGETQYF
TRBJ1-4 TRBV7-9 CASSLGGGLNEKLFF
TRBJ2-7 TRBV5-4 CASSLVPVGQGSYEQYF
TRBJ1-2 TRBV2 CASSVDSLYGYTF
TRBJ2-1 TRBV5-4 CASSLARDRGDGEQFF
TRBJ1-2 TRBV10-2 CASRGAGEGYTF
TRBJ2-2 TRBV11-2 CASSLGVTNTGELFF
TRBJ2-2 TRBV7-7 CASSLEPGLASGELFF
TRBJ1-5 TRBV4-1 CASSQDEAGPNQPQHF
TRBJ1-2 TRBV28 CASSLSGKGGYTF